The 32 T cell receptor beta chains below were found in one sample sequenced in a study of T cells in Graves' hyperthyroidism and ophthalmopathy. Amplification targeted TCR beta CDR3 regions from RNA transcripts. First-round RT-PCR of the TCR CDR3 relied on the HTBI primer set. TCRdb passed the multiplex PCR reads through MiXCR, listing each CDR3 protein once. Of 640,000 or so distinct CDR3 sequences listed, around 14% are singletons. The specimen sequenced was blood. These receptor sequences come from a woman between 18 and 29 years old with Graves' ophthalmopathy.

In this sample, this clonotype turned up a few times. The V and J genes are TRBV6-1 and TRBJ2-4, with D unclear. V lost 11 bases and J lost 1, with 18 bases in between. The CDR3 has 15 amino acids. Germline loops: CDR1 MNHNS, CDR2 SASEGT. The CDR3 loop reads CAASSTMEAKNIQYF. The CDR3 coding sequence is TGTGCCGCAAGCTCCACGATGGAGGCCAAAAACATTCAGTACTTC.

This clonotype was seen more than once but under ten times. CDR3 bases: TGTGCCAGCAGTGCCCTTTGGTTTTCGGACATAGGGACGAGTTCCTACGAGCAGTACTTC. Translated, it gives CASSALWFSDIGTSSYEQYF. This chain uses TRBV2 with TRBJ2-7, with D possibly called TRBD1 or TRBD2 (5 bases each). Germline V CDR1 and CDR2: SNHLY, FYNNEI. V was cut by 4 bases and J by 1 base, with 29 bases left in between. The CDR3 consists of 20 residues. Full variable domain (remainder filled in from reference TRBV2 and TRBJ2-7): EPEVTQTPSHQVTQMGQEVILRCVPISNHLYFYWYRQILGQKVEFLVSFYNNEISEKSEIFDDQFSVERPDGSNFTLKIRSTKLEDSAMYFCASSALWFSDIGTSSYEQYFGPGTRLTVT.

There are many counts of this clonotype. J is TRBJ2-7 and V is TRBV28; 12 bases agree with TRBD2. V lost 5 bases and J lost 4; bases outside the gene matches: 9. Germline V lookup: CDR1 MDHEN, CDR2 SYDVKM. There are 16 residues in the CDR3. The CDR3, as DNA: TGTGCCAGCAGTCCCCTCGAACTAGCGGGAGGATACGAGCAGTACTTC. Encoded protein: CASSPLELAGGYEQYF.

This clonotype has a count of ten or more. CDR3 sequence (DNA): TGTGCCAGCACCCTCACAGGGAGGTGGTCACCCCTCCACTTT. The encoded protein is CASTLTGRWSPLHF. V gene TRBV12-3 or TRBV12-4 combines with J gene TRBJ1-6, with D possibly matching TRBD1 (6 bases). The CDR3 consists of 14 residues. V was trimmed by 7 bases and J by 10 bases, leaving 17 bases between them.

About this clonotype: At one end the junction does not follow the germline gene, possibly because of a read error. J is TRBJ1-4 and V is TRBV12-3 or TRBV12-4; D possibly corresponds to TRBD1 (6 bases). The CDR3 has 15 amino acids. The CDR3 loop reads CASSRGTMANEELFF. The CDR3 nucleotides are TGTGCCAGCAGCCGCGGGACAATGGCTAATGAAGAACTGTTTTTT.

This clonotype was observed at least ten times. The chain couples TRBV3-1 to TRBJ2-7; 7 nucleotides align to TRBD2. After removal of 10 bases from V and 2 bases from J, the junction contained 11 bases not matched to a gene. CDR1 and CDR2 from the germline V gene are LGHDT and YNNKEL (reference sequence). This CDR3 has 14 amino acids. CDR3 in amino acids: CAIRASGRPYEQYF. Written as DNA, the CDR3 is TGTGCCATCAGAGCTAGCGGAAGACCCTACGAGCAGTACTTC.

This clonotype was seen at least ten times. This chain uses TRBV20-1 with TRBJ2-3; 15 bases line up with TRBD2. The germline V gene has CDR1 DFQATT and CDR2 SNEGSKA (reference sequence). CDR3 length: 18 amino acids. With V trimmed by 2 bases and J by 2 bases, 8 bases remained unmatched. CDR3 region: CSARQGLAGGYYTDTQYF. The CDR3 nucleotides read TGCAGTGCTAGACAGGGACTAGCGGGAGGTTACTACACAGATACGCAGTATTTT.

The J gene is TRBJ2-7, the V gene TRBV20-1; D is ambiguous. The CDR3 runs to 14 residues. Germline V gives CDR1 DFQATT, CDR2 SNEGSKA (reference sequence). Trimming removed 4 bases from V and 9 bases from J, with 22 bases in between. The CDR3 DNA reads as TGCAGTGCTACCACGACAAGAGATCTTACGACGCAGTACTTC. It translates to CSATTTRDLTTQYF.

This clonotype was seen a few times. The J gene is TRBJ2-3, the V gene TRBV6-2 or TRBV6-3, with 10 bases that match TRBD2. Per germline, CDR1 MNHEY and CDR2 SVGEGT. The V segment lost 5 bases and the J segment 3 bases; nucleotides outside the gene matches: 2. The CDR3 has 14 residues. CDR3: CASSSGRETDTQYF. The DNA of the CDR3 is TGTGCCAGCAGTAGCGGGAGGGAAACAGATACGCAGTATTTT.

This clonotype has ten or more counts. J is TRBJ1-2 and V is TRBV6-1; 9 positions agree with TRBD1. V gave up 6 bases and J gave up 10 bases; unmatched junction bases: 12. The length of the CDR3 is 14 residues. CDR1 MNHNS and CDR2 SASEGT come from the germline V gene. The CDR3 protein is CASSKTDRGIDYTF. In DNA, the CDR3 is TGTGCCAGCAGCAAAACCGACAGGGGGATAGACTACACCTTC.

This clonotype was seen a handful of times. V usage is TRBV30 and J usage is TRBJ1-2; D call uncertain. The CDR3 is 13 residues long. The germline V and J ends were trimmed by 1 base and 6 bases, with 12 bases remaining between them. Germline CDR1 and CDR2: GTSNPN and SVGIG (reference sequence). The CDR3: CAWSGGSVDGYTF. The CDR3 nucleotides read TGTGCCTGGAGTGGGGGATCGGTGGATGGCTACACCTTC.

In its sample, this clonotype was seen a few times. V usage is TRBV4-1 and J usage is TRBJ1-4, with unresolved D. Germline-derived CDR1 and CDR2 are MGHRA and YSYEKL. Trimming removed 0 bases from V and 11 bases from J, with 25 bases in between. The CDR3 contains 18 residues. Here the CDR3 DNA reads TGCGCCAGCAGCCAAGAATTACTTAGGGAGAGCACGGATACGAAACTGTTTTTT. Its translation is CASSQELLRESTDTKLFF.

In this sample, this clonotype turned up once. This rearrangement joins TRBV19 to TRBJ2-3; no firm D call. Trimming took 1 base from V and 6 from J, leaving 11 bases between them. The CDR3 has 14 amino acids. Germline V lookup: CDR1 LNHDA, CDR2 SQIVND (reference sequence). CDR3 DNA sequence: TGTGCCAGTAGTATAGGTGGATCTTCCGATACGCAGTATTTT. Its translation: CASSIGGSSDTQYF.

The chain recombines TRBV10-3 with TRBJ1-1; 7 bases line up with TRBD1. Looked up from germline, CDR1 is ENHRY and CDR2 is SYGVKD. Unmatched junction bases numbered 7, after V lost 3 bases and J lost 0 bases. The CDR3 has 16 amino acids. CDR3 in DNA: TGTGCCATCAGTGATCGGGCAGGGGGGATGAACACTGAAGCTTTCTTT. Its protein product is CAISDRAGGMNTEAFF.

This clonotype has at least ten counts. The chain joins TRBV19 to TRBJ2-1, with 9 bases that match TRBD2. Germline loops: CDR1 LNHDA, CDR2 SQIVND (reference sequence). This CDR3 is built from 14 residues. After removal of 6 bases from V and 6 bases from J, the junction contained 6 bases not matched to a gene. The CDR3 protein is CASRTTSGPNEQFF. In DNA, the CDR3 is TGTGCCAGTAGAACCACTAGCGGGCCCAATGAGCAGTTCTTC.

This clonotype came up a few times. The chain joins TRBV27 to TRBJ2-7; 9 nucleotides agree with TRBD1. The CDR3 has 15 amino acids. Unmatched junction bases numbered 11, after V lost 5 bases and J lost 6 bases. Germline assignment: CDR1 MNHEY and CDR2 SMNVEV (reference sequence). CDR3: CASSPRPDRGGEQYF. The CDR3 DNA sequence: TGTGCCAGCAGTCCACGCCCTGACAGGGGGGGCGAGCAGTACTTC.

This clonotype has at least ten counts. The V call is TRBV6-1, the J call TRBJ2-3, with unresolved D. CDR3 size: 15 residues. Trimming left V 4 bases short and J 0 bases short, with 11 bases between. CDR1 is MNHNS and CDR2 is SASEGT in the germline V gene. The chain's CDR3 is CASSGVGTSTDTQYF. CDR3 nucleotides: TGTGCCAGCAGTGGGGTTGGTACTAGCACAGATACGCAGTATTTT.

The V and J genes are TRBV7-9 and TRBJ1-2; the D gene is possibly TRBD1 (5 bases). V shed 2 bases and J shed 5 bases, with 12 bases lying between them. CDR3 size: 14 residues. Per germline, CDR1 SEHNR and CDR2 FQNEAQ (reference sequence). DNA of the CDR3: TGTGCCAGCAGCTTAATAGGGGCGGGATATGGCTACACCTTC. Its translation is CASSLIGAGYGYTF.

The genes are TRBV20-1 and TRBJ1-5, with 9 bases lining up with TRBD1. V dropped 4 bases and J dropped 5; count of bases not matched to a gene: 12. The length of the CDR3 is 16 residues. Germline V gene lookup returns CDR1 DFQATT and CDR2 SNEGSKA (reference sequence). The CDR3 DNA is TGCAGTGCTACCGGGACAGGGAGGTTAGGGCATCAGCCCCAGCATTTT. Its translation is CSATGTGRLGHQPQHF.

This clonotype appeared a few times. The chain's CDR3 is CATSRARGRDGTQYF. In nucleotides, the CDR3 is TGTGCCACCAGCCGGGCGAGGGGGCGCGATGGTACGCAGTATTTT. The chain carries TRBV6-1 and TRBJ2-3; 7 bases are a match to TRBD1. CDR1 and CDR2 from the germline V gene are MNHNS and SASEGT. The ends lost 10 bases at V and 8 bases at J; junction bases unmatched: 18. This CDR3 contains 15 residues.

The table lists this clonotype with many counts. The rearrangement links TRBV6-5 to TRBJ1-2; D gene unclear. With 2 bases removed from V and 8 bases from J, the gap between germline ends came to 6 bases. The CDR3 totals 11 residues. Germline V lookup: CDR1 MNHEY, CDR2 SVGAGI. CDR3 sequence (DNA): TGTGCCAGCAGTTACGGTCGCGGCTACACCTTC. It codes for CASSYGRGYTF.

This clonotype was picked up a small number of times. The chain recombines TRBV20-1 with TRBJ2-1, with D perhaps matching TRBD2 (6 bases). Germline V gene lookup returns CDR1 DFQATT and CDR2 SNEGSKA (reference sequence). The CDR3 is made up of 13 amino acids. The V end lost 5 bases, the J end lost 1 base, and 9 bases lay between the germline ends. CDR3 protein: CSARDWSYNEQFF. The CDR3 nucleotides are TGCAGTGCTCGGGACTGGTCCTACAATGAGCAGTTCTTC.

CDR3 in amino acids: CASSHPNEKLFF. Written as DNA, the CDR3 is TGTGCCAGCAGTCACCCTAATGAAAAACTGTTTTTT. The chain uses TRBV27 and TRBJ1-4, with D hard to call. With 5 bases removed from V and 3 bases from J, the gap between germline ends came to 4 bases. This CDR3 is built from 12 residues. The germline V gene has CDR1 MNHEY and CDR2 SMNVEV (reference sequence).

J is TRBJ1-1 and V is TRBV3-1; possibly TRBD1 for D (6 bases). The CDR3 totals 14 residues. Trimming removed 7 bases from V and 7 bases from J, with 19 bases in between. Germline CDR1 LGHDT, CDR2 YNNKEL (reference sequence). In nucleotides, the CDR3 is TGTGCCAGCAACACTCCGGGGGGCGTCTATGAAGCTTTCTTT. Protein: CASNTPGGVYEAFF. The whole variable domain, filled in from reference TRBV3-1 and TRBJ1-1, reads DTAVSQTPKYLVTQMGNDKSIKCEQNLGHDTMYWYKQDSKKFLKIMFSYNNKELIINETVPNRFSPKSPDKAHLNLHINSLELGDSAVYFCASNTPGGVYEAFFGQGTRLTVV.

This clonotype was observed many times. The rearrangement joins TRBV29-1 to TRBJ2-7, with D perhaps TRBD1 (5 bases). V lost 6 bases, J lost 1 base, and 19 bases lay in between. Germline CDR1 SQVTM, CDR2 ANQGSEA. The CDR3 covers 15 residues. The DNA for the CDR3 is TGCAGCGTCGTGGCCAGGGCCAGAGCATCCTACGAGCAGTACTTC. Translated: CSVVARARASYEQYF.

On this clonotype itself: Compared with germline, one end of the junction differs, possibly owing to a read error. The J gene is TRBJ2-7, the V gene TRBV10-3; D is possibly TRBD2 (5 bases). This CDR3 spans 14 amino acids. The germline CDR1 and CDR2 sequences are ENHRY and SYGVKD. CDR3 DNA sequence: TGTGCCACCAGTGAACGGACTGATTACTACGAGCAGTACTTC. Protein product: CATSERTDYYEQYF.

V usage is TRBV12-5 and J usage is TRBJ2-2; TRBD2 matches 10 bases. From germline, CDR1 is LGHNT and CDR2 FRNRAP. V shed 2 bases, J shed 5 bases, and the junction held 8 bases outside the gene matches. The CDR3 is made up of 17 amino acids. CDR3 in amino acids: CASGLFLAGGDTGELFF. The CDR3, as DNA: TGTGCTAGTGGTTTGTTTTTAGCGGGAGGAGATACCGGGGAGCTGTTTTTT.

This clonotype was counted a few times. CDR3 loop: CASSLTTVASSYEQYF. The CDR3 DNA is TGTGCCAGCAGCCTAACGACAGTTGCCAGCTCCTACGAGCAGTACTTC. J is TRBJ2-7 and V is TRBV3-1, with a possible D match to TRBD1 (5 bases). This CDR3 has 16 residues. Germline CDR1 reads LGHDT; CDR2 reads YNNKEL (reference sequence). Trimming took 4 bases from V and 0 from J, leaving 16 bases between them.

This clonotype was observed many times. Here the CDR3 reads CASSFGTGGEKLFF. The CDR3 DNA follows: TGTGCCAGCAGTTTCGGGACAGGTGGAGAAAAACTGTTTTTT. The rearrangement links TRBV11-3 to TRBJ1-4, with 8 bases that match TRBD1. Germline V gene data show CDR1 as SGHNT and CDR2 as YENEEA. The CDR3 runs 14 residues. After removal of 6 bases from V and 8 bases from J, the junction contained 8 bases not matched to a gene.

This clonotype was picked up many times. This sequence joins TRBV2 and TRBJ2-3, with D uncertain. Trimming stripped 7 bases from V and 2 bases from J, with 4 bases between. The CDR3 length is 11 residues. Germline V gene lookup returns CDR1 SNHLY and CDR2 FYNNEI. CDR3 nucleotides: TGTGCCAGCACCCCCACAGATACGCAGTATTTT. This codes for CASTPTDTQYF.

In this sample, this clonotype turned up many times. Written as DNA, the CDR3 is TGTGCCAGCAGTGTCCTTAGGGGAGGAGACGAAAAACTGTTTTTT. Its translation is CASSVLRGGDEKLFF. The rearrangement links TRBV2 to TRBJ1-4; D is perhaps TRBD1 (5 bases). Germline V gene sequence: CDR1 SNHLY, CDR2 FYNNEI. V shed 4 bases and J shed 8 bases, with 17 bases lying between them. This CDR3 spans 15 amino acids.

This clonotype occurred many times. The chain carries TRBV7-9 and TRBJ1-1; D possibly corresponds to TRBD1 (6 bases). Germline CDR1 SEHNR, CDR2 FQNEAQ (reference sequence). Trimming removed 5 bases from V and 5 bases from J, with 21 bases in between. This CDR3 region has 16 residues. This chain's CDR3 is CASSVDRTLGRTEAFF. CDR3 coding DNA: TGTGCCAGCAGCGTCGACAGGACGCTGGGGCGGACTGAAGCTTTCTTT.